This T cell receptor (beta chain) was sequenced during a study of blood T cell repertoires in COVID-19. The protocol was immunoSEQ multiplex PCR, while the TCRdb copy is restricted to in-frame clones and leaves out a portion. The sample contains roughly 40,000 clones, approximately 85% of which appear only once. The CDR3 has 13 residues. Germline values: CDR1 SGHTA, CDR2 FQGNSA. The V segment lost 7 bases and the J segment 5 bases; nucleotides outside the gene matches: 6. The sequence came from a human donor in a cohort sampled during active COVID-19. The specimen was peripheral blood. This sequence joins TRBV7-2 and TRBJ2-5, with 8 bases matching TRBD1. The CDR3 region has the DNA TGTGCCAGCAACCAGGGGGCGAGGGAGACCCAGTACTTC. Protein product: CASNQGARETQYF.